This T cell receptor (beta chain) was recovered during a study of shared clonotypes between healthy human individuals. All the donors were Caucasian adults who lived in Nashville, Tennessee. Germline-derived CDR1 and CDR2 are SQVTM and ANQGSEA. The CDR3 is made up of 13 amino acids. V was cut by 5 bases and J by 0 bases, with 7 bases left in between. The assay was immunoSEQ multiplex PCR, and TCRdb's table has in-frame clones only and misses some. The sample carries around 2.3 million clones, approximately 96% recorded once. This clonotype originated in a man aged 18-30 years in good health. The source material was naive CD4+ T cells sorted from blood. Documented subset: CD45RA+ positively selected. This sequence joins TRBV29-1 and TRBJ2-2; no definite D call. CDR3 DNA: TGCAGCGTTAGTTCCCCGAACACCGGGGAGCTGTTTTTT. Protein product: CSVSSPNTGELFF.